This T cell receptor beta chain was recorded in a study of blood T cell repertoires in COVID-19. Study-wide context: Collection of acute and convalescent COVID-19 samples took place in the United States, Italy and Spain. Sources were T cells, B-cell-depleted T cells, or PBMCs; the material itself was cDNA or gDNA.

A Seattle source enrolled patients during active infection and followed them longitudinally. As originally analysed: Amplification from reference gene primers served as the basis for estimated nucleated cell counts. The method was immunoSEQ multiplex PCR; TCRdb's version includes in-frame clones alone and lacks a portion of them. The V and J calls and clone size were taken over from that table, and D and trimming were inferred from the DNA. The data show over 200,000 clones, more than 85% seen once. V lost 0 bases and J lost 6, with 13 bases in between. Germline CDR1 and CDR2: SGDLS and YYNGEE. The CDR3 contains 14 residues.

This chain joins TRBV9 and TRBJ2-7, with D perhaps matching TRBD2 (5 bases). The source is a young adult with COVID-19, enrolled during active disease. The sample consisted of peripheral blood. The CDR3 is CASSVGGSRAEQYF. Here the CDR3 DNA reads TGTGCCAGCAGCGTAGGAGGGTCCCGCGCCGAGCAGTACTTC.